These T cell receptor beta chains were read from a single sample in a study of CD8 T cells in ankylosing spondylitis. MiXCR was run by TCRdb on the 5' RACE reads, yielding one entry per CDR3 protein. This sample has hundreds of thousands of distinct CDR3 sequences, with 10% to 15% found just once. The sequenced sample was blood, either unsorted or a sorted T cell fraction (not recorded which). The source of these receptors is a male donor with ankylosing spondylitis. The CDR3 runs from the conserved cysteine through the conserved F or W. D genes are given only for firm matches. Not every row has a clone size; where given, it reads once, few, many or a size class.

j_call clone_size d_call cdr3_length v_call cdr3_aa cdr3_nt
TRBJ2-1 few . 12 TRBV20-1 CSAKRVYNEQFF TGCAGTGCTAAACGGGTATACAATGAGCAGTTCTTC
TRBJ1-2 . . 14 TRBV18 CASSPSSGSYGYTF TGTGCCAGCTCACCGTCGTCGGGGAGCTATGGCTACACCTTC
TRBJ1-2 few . 16 TRBV11-2 CASSLAGQGGTYGYTF TGTGCCAGCAGCTTAGCGGGCCAGGGAGGCACCTATGGCTACACCTTC
TRBJ1-1 many . 8 TRBV20-1 CSAWGAFF TGCAGTGCTTGGGGGGCTTTCTTT
TRBJ1-1 few TRBD1 15 TRBV20-1 CSASPLEGARTEAFF TGCAGTGCTAGCCCTCTCGAGGGGGCCCGAACTGAAGCTTTCTTT
TRBJ2-1 few . 13 TRBV6-2/TRBV6-3 CASTPGQYNEQFF TGTGCCAGCACTCCCGGACAGTACAATGAGCAGTTCTTC
TRBJ1-4 few . 14 TRBV18 CASSPNSANEKLFF TGTGCCAGCTCACCAAACAGTGCAAATGAAAAACTGTTTTTT
TRBJ2-2 . . 15 TRBV10-3 CAISSSQTNTGELFF TGTGCCATCAGTTCTTCCCAAACGAACACCGGGGAGCTGTTTTTT
TRBJ2-1 many . 15 TRBV14 CASSQVNAFYNEQFF TGTGCCAGCAGCCAAGTAAACGCGTTCTACAATGAGCAGTTCTTC
TRBJ2-3 many TRBD2 20 TRBV6-2/TRBV6-3 CASSYSRLAGSSTSTDTQYF TGTGCCAGCAGTTATTCCAGACTAGCGGGCAGCTCAACTAGCACAGATACGCAGTATTTT
TRBJ1-3 . . 15 TRBV5-1 CASSSQGDTGNTIYF TGCGCCAGCAGCTCTCAGGGTGATACTGGAAACACCATATATTTT
TRBJ2-1 . . 15 TRBV28 CASSLIPSSYNEQFF TGTGCCAGCAGTTTAATTCCGAGCTCCTACAATGAGCAGTTCTTC
TRBJ2-3 few TRBD2 14 TRBV11-2 CASSLEAGIDTQYF TGTGCCAGCAGCTTAGAAGCGGGAATAGATACGCAGTATTTT
TRBJ2-2 . TRBD1 15 TRBV9 CASSAGQANTGELFF TGTGCCAGCAGCGCCGGACAGGCGAACACCGGGGAGCTGTTTTTT
TRBJ2-6 . . 17 TRBV11-3 CASSPPRGRLGANVLTF TGTGCCAGCAGCCCTCCCAGGGGAAGGCTTGGGGCCAACGTCCTGACTTTC
TRBJ2-5 . TRBD2 14 TRBV29-1 CSVEVGLAIETQYF TGCAGCGTTGAAGTCGGACTAGCTATAGAGACCCAGTACTTC
TRBJ1-4 many . 13 TRBV5-1 CASSLRGEEKLFF TGCGCCAGCAGCTTAAGGGGAGAGGAGAAACTGTTTTTT